This T cell receptor beta chain was obtained from a study of tumor and adjacent non-tumor tissue in lung cancer. The wider study: Approximately 4.2 million productive TCRbeta reads were obtained per sample on average.

Points from the study as a whole: Normal lung showed higher cumulative top 100 clone frequency than tumor. Patients with more diverse tumor TCRs had worse survival.

This sample's RNA came from whole unsorted tissue. The library came from three nested PCR rounds adapted from ARM-PCR protocols. TCRdb analysed the multiplex PCR reads with MiXCR anew, one entry per CDR3 protein. This table has around 99,000 distinct CDR3 sequences, roughly 80% appearing once. Per germline, CDR1 SQVTM and CDR2 ANQGSEA. The CDR3 totals 13 residues. A note on this clonotype: Its target is unknown. At one boundary the junction diverges from the germline segment, which might be a read error.

This clonotype originated in a woman aged 55-70 years with non-small cell lung cancer. The rearrangement uses TRBV29-1 and TRBJ2-2; the D gene could be TRBD1 or TRBD2 (5 bases each). Specimen: lung tumor tissue. CDR3 bases: TGCAGCGTTGACAGGGAGAACACCGGGGAACTGATTTTT. This gives the protein CSVDRENTGELIF.